This T cell receptor beta chain comes out of a study of response to subunit inactivated influenza vaccine. Study-wide results and limits: Authors suggested each seasonal flu vaccination may recruit only limited numbers of new T cells.

TCRdb analysed the RT-PCR reads with MiXCR anew, one entry per CDR3 protein. The table includes about 830,000 distinct CDR3 sequences, 18% detected once. The V end was cut by 5 bases, the J end by 1 base, with 9 bases between. This CDR3 is built from 14 residues. Germline lookup yields CDR1 DFQATT and CDR2 SNEGSKA (reference sequence). Only a few counts were recorded for this clonotype. Its antigen is as yet unknown. The chain joins TRBV20-1 to TRBJ1-6; D is unclear. This TCR came from a man in his fifties or sixties who received an inactivated influenza vaccine. The sample here was PBMCs from blood, taken approximately 5 days after vaccination. The CDR3 protein is CSAQGRSYNSPLHF. CDR3 nucleotide sequence: TGCAGTGCTCAAGGGAGGTCCTATAATTCACCCCTCCACTTT.